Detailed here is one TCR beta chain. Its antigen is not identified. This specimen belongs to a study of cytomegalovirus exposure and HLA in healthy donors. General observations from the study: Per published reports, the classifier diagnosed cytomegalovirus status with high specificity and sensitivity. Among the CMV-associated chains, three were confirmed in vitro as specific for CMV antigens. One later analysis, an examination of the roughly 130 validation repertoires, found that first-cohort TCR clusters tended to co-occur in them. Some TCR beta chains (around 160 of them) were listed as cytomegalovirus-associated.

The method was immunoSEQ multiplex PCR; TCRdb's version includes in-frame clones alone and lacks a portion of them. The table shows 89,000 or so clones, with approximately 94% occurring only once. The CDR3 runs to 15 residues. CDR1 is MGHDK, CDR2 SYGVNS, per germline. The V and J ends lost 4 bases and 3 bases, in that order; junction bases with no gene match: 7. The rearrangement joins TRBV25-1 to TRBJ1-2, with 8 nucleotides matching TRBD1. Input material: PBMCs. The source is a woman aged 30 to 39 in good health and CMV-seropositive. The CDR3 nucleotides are TGTGCCAGCAGTGGGCAGGGGGCTGGGGACTATGGCTACACCTTC. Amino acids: CASSGQGAGDYGYTF.